This T cell receptor beta chain emerged from a study of Graves' ophthalmopathy and Graves' hyperthyroidism. Amplification from RNA transcripts yielded the TCR beta CDR3 regions. First-round RT-PCR with HTBI primers preceded a second-round multiplex PCR. TCRdb itself ran the multiplex PCR reads through MiXCR, one entry per CDR3 protein. The table has 500,000 to 600,000 distinct CDR3 sequences, under 45% seen once. This clonotype showed up just once. Losses at the gene ends were 1 base for V and 5 bases for J; bases not matched to a gene: 7. CDR3 length: 15 residues. Per the germline V gene, CDR1 is MNHEY and CDR2 is SMNVEV (reference sequence).

V gene TRBV27 combines with J gene TRBJ1-2, with 7 bases matching TRBD1. This receptor was identified in an adult man with Graves' hyperthyroidism. The source material was peripheral blood or thyroid tissue (not recorded which). The CDR3 DNA follows: TGTGCCAGCAGTTTATGGCCCGAACAGGGGTATGGCTACACCTTC. It codes for CASSLWPEQGYGYTF.